Below are 3 T cell receptor beta chains sequenced from a single sample in a study of CD4 T cells in relation to SARS-CoV-2 and coronaviruses. Before the COVID-19 pandemic, during about 2011-2019, CD4+ T cells were taken from unexposed donors. The cells were cultured for 10 days before CD4+ T cells were isolated. Profiling relied on immunoSEQ multiplex PCR, and the TCRdb table lists in-frame clones only, not all of them. The sample yields some 14,000 clones, 76% seen once. Their specific antigens are unknown. Sequencing was carried out using CD4+ T cells from PBMCs, cultured in vitro. The receptors stem from a human donor in good health.

This clone has more than one count but fewer than ten. This sequence joins TRBV29-1 and TRBJ1-5, with 10 nucleotides matching TRBD1. This CDR3 contains 14 residues. V shed 7 bases, J shed 8 bases, and the junction held 11 bases outside the gene matches. Germline V gene data show CDR1 as SQVTM and CDR2 as ANQGSEA. CDR3: CSASTGGLLEPQHF. CDR3 coding DNA: TGCAGCGCCTCGACAGGGGGCTTGCTTGAGCCCCAGCATTTT.

The chain joins TRBV9 to TRBJ2-7, with 10 bases aligning to TRBD2. V was pared by 0 bases and J by 5 bases, with 5 bases of the junction left unmatched. Germline values: CDR1 SGDLS, CDR2 YYNGEE. The CDR3 runs to 15 residues. This CDR3 is CASSVGGTSANEQYF. CDR3 nucleotides: TGTGCCAGCAGCGTAGGGGGGACTAGCGCCAACGAGCAGTACTTC.

V gene TRBV15 combines with J gene TRBJ2-5; 8 bases are shared with TRBD1. Germline V gene lookup returns CDR1 LNHNV and CDR2 YYDKDF (reference sequence). V lost 8 bases, J lost 1 base, and 6 bases stayed unmatched. The CDR3 covers 14 residues. The CDR3 DNA is TGTGCCACCTTGGGACAGGAGGGCCAAGAGACCCAGTACTTC. Its protein is CATLGQEGQETQYF. The complete variable domain, with remaining parts taken from reference TRBV15 and TRBJ2-5, reads DAMVIQNPRYQVTQFGKPVTLSCSQTLNHNVMYWYQQKSSQAPKLLFHYYDKDFNNEADTPDNFQSRRPNTSFCFLDIRSPGLGDTAMYLCATLGQEGQETQYFGPGTRLLVL.